These 2 T cell receptor beta chains were all obtained from the same sample, sequenced in a study of T cell repertoires in aging, cancer and after chemotherapy. TCR beta rearrangements were amplified from peripheral blood genomic DNA. Multiplex touch-down PCR with TRB-A/B primers amplified rearranged V-D-J TRB sequences. TCRdb itself ran the multiplex PCR reads through MiXCR, one entry per CDR3 protein. The sample records 4,500 to 5,000 distinct CDR3 sequences, 30% to 35% being singletons. The material sequenced was blood. These receptors all stem from a human donor with a blood cancer.

The genes are TRBV7-2 and TRBJ1-5; 10 bases fit TRBD1. V was clipped by 6 bases and J by 6 bases; unmatched bases: 2. The CDR3 loop spans 13 amino acids. Germline V gene lookup returns CDR1 SGHTA and CDR2 FQGNSA. CDR3 sequence (DNA): TGTGCCAGCAGTGGACAGGGGGGTCAGCCCCAGCATTTT. Its translation: CASSGQGGQPQHF.

Concerning this clonotype: At one boundary the junction diverges from the germline segment, which might be a read error. The chain joins TRBV6-5 to TRBJ2-6; TRBD1 might be the D (5 bases). Germline CDR1 MNHEY, CDR2 SVGAGI. The CDR3 is made up of 18 amino acids. For the CDR3, the DNA is TGTGCCAGCAGTTACGAAGGAACACTTCGCTCTGGGGCCAACGTCATGACTTTC. This encodes CASSYEGTLRSGANVMTF.